Presented here are 5 T cell receptor beta chains from one specimen sequenced in a study of pediatric ulcerative colitis. During colonoscopy, one to two rectal pinch biopsies were collected. Assay: immunoSEQ multiplex PCR; the TCRdb copy retains only in-frame clones and omits some. In the table there are around 13,000 clones, roughly three quarters of which are singletons. The sequencing input was gut tissue. The receptors were sampled from a boy aged 10-17 years who was a control in a study of pediatric ulcerative colitis.

The chain carries TRBV19 and TRBJ2-7, with 7 bases matching TRBD2. Germline V gene sequence: CDR1 LNHDA, CDR2 SQIVND (reference sequence). The CDR3 length is 14 residues. The junction had 7 bases not matched to a gene; V was cut back by 6 bases and J by 2 bases. The CDR3 sequence is CASRAPGLPYEQYF. The CDR3 DNA follows: TGTGCCAGTAGGGCTCCGGGACTACCCTACGAGCAGTACTTC.

This sequence joins TRBV11-2 and TRBJ2-1; 9 nucleotides match TRBD2. The CDR3 spans 16 residues. Germline-derived CDR1 and CDR2 are SGHAT and FQNNGV. The V segment lost 4 bases and the J segment 7 bases; nucleotides outside the gene matches: 11. CDR3 nucleotide sequence: TGTGCCAGCAGCTCTACCCGGCTAGCGGGACTTAATGAGCAGTTCTTC. It yields the protein CASSSTRLAGLNEQFF.

The chain uses TRBV6-5 and TRBJ2-1; D is possibly TRBD1 (5 bases). Trimming left V 7 bases short and J 5 bases short, with 12 bases between. The CDR3 is 13 amino acids. Germline V gene sequence: CDR1 MNHEY, CDR2 SVGAGI. CDR3 sequence reads: CASNRFRDNEQFF. In DNA, the CDR3 is TGTGCCAGCAACAGGTTTAGGGACAATGAGCAGTTCTTC.

This clone was seen a few times. CDR3 protein: CASSSLTDGYTF. The CDR3 nucleotides read TGTGCCAGCAGTTCCCTGACGGACGGCTACACCTTC. This rearrangement joins TRBV27 to TRBJ1-2; D remains unclear. The CDR3 covers 12 residues. Trimming took off 4 bases at V and 8 bases at J, with 11 bases between the two ends. Looked up from germline, CDR1 is MNHEY and CDR2 is SMNVEV (reference sequence).

The rearrangement uses TRBV5-1 and TRBJ2-5; D may be TRBD2 (6 bases). With 4 bases removed from V and 1 base from J, the gap between germline ends came to 11 bases. The germline gives CDR1 SGHRS, CDR2 YFSETQ. The CDR3 has 14 amino acids. CDR3 in amino acids: CASSPGTFQETQYF. CDR3 bases: TGCGCCAGCAGCCCGGGGACTTTCCAAGAGACCCAGTACTTC.